A selection of T cell receptor beta chains follows, all from one sample in a study of T-cell reconstitution after alpha-beta-depleted transplantation in children. TCRdb itself ran the PCR reads through MiXCR, one entry per CDR3 protein. This sample has around 80,000 distinct CDR3 sequences; 15% to 20% occur once, and the top ten carry less than 60%. The material sequenced was PBMCs, mostly from graft donor cells, taken 360 days after TCRalphabeta/CD19-depleted stem cell transplant. The receptors shown here come from a male patient aged 2-15 years who had a stem cell transplant for acute lymphoblastic leukemia, so the T cells may come from the graft donor. Each CDR3 is given with its conserved first and last residue.

v_gene	j_gene	CDR3aa
TRBV3-1	TRBJ1-3	CASSQDNGVQRIHTIYF
TRBV15	TRBJ2-5	CATSLPGLAPARETQYF
TRBV10-2	TRBJ2-7	CASSERGYEQYF
TRBV5-1	TRBJ2-1	CASSFYGGGNEQFF
TRBV7-9	TRBJ2-2	CASRPGLLNTGELFF
TRBV10-3	TRBJ1-5	CATRSQGISNQPQHF
TRBV24-1	TRBJ2-7	CATSDSRTNRYEQYF
TRBV11-1	TRBJ2-2	CASSLQGAFTGELFF
TRBV12-3/TRBV12-4	TRBJ2-1	CASSLARTIYNEQFF
TRBV5-1	TRBJ2-2	CASSLLSTVTNTGELFF
TRBV11-2	TRBJ2-7	CASSLRSISGSDEQYF
TRBV10-3	TRBJ2-7	CAASKEAQVSYEQYF
TRBV9	TRBJ2-1	CASSVGGSHGEQFF
TRBV5-1	TRBJ2-2	CASSTGLRNTGELFF
TRBV5-1	TRBJ2-1	CASSFPDRGGYNEQFF